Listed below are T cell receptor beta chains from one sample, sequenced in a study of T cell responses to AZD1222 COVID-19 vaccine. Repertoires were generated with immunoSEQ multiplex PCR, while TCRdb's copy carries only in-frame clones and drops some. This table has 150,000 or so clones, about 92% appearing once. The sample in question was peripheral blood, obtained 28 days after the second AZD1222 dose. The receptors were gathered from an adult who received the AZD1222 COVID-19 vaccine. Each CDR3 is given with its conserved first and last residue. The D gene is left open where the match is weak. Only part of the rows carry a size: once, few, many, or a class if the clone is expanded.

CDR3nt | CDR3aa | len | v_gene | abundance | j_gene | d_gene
TGCGCCAGCAGCTTGGACGGCGCAACTAATGAAAAACTGTTTTTT | CASSLDGATNEKLFF | 15 | TRBV5-1 | once | TRBJ1-4 | NA
TGTGCCAGCACGACGCCAGGGGGACAGAGAGGAAACACCATATATTTT | CASTTPGGQRGNTIYF | 16 | TRBV6-6 | NA | TRBJ1-3 | TRBD1
TGTGCCACCCACCCCTGGCGGCTCAGTTCTGGAAACACCATATATTTT | CATHPWRLSSGNTIYF | 16 | TRBV28 | NA | TRBJ1-3 | NA
TGTGCCAGTAGTATATTTTTCCCCGGGACAGGGCCAGGGGGGGTTAAGGATGAGCAGTTCTTC | CASSIFFPGTGPGGVKDEQFF | 21 | TRBV19 | NA | TRBJ2-1 | TRBD1
TGTGCCAGCAGTTTAGGGAACTATGGCTACACCTTC | CASSLGNYGYTF | 12 | TRBV28 | NA | TRBJ1-2 | NA
TGTGCCAGCAGCTTGGTCGGTGAGCAGTACTTC | CASSLVGEQYF | 11 | TRBV5-6 | NA | TRBJ2-7 | NA
TGTGCCAGCAGCTTAGCCGGACTTTCCAATGAGCAGTTCTTC | CASSLAGLSNEQFF | 14 | TRBV7-9 | NA | TRBJ2-1 | NA
TGTGCCATCAGTTCGGGACAGAAAGAGACCCAGTACTTC | CAISSGQKETQYF | 13 | TRBV10-3 | NA | TRBJ2-5 | TRBD1
TGCGCCAGCAGCCAAGTATTGCAGGGGCCGGGCTACACCTTC | CASSQVLQGPGYTF | 14 | TRBV4-1 | NA | TRBJ1-2 | NA
TGTGCCAGCAGTTTAAGGAGGGGAGCCACTGAAGCTTTCTTT | CASSLRRGATEAFF | 14 | TRBV28 | NA | TRBJ1-1 | NA
TGTGCCAGCAGCCAAGAATTACAGGGTGTCTGGAATGAGCAGTTCTTC | CASSQELQGVWNEQFF | 16 | TRBV14 | NA | TRBJ2-1 | NA
TGTGCCTGGAGTGTAGCGGGAGGCTCCTACAATGAGCAGTTCTTC | CAWSVAGGSYNEQFF | 15 | TRBV30 | NA | TRBJ2-1 | TRBD2
TGCGCCAGCATGGAGACAGGTACCTACGAGCAGTACTTC | CASMETGTYEQYF | 13 | TRBV5-1 | NA | TRBJ2-7 | NA
TGTGCCAGCAGTTACTTCTCGGGGGAAGGAGGCTACACCTTC | CASSYFSGEGGYTF | 14 | TRBV6-2/TRBV6-3 | NA | TRBJ1-2 | NA
TGTGCCTGGAGTGTAGGTCTGGGTCAGCCCCAGCATTTT | CAWSVGLGQPQHF | 13 | TRBV30 | NA | TRBJ1-5 | NA
TGTGCCAGTAGTGACAGGTTTGGAAACACCGGGGAGCTGTTTTTT | CASSDRFGNTGELFF | 15 | TRBV19 | NA | TRBJ2-2 | NA
TGTGCCAGCAGCCGCGACAGTATAGGAGATACGCAGTATTTT | CASSRDSIGDTQYF | 14 | TRBV6-5 | NA | TRBJ2-3 | NA
TGTGCCACCAGCACCAGAGAAAGCTACTATGGCTACACCTTC | CATSTRESYYGYTF | 14 | TRBV15 | NA | TRBJ1-2 | NA
TGTGCCAGCTCACCACCCACTTTAGCGGGAGGGGGCAATGAGCAGTTCTTC | CASSPPTLAGGGNEQFF | 17 | TRBV18 | NA | TRBJ2-1 | TRBD2
TGCGCCAGCAGCTTGGATGGGGGCAAGACTGAAGCTTTCTTT | CASSLDGGKTEAFF | 14 | TRBV5-1 | NA | TRBJ1-1 | NA
TGTGCCAGCAGCCCTTCAACGTGGAAAACCTACGAGCAGTACTTC | CASSPSTWKTYEQYF | 15 | TRBV3-1/TRBV3-2 | NA | TRBJ2-7 | NA
TGTGCCAGCCTTTCGGCAGGGGAGTCCTATGGCTACACCTTC | CASLSAGESYGYTF | 14 | TRBV2 | NA | TRBJ1-2 | NA
TGTGCCAGCAGCTTAGCAGTGAACAACTATGGCTACACCTTC | CASSLAVNNYGYTF | 14 | TRBV7-9 | NA | TRBJ1-2 | NA
TGTGCCAGCAGTTTATATTCTTTGGGGGGGGGAGGCCAGCCCCAGCATTTT | CASSLYSLGGGGQPQHF | 17 | TRBV28 | NA | TRBJ1-5 | NA
TGTGCCAGCAGCCAAGCCCCGGGGGTCGGTGGAAACACCATATATTTT | CASSQAPGVGGNTIYF | 16 | TRBV14 | NA | TRBJ1-3 | NA
TGCGCCAGCAGCGCGTTAGCGGGAGCCCTCTACAATGAGCAGTTCTTC | CASSALAGALYNEQFF | 16 | TRBV5-1 | NA | TRBJ2-1 | TRBD2
TGTGCCAGCAGCTTAGAAGAGGACCTATGGGGAGTAAGTGGCTACACCTTC | CASSLEEDLWGVSGYTF | 17 | TRBV7-9 | NA | TRBJ1-2 | NA
TGTGCCAGTGACGAGCAGTACTTC | CASDEQYF | 8 | TRBV28 | NA | TRBJ2-7 | NA
TGTGCCAGCAACGTCTACCGGGACCGCGGGGGTGGCTACACCTTC | CASNVYRDRGGGYTF | 15 | TRBV6-5 | once | TRBJ1-2 | NA
TGTGCCAGCACTACCGGGACAGGGATTTATGGCTACACCTTC | CASTTGTGIYGYTF | 14 | TRBV6-5 | once | TRBJ1-2 | TRBD1
TGTGCCAGCAGCTCTAGCGGGAGGGCCGAAGATACGCAGTATTTT | CASSSSGRAEDTQYF | 15 | TRBV11-2 | NA | TRBJ2-3 | TRBD2
TGTGCCAGCAGCGTGCCTCAGGGTCTGAACACTGAAGCTTTCTTT | CASSVPQGLNTEAFF | 15 | TRBV7-9 | NA | TRBJ1-1 | NA
TGTGCCAGCAGTTTTGACTCGAAGCAGTACTTC | CASSFDSKQYF | 11 | TRBV27 | NA | TRBJ2-7 | NA
TGTGCCAGCAGAAGGACAGGGTTAAGTTACGAGCAGTACTTC | CASRRTGLSYEQYF | 14 | TRBV28 | once | TRBJ2-7 | TRBD1
TGTGCCAGCAGTTTCGACAGCTCCTACGAGCAGTACTTC | CASSFDSSYEQYF | 13 | TRBV28 | NA | TRBJ2-7 | NA
TGCGCCAGCCGGAGGGGCGCCGATGAAAAACTGTTTTTT | CASRRGADEKLFF | 13 | TRBV5-1 | NA | TRBJ1-4 | NA
TGTGCCAGCCTCAACCTTGAAAATGAGGATGAAAAACTGTTTTTT | CASLNLENEDEKLFF | 15 | TRBV5-4 | NA | TRBJ1-4 | NA
TGTGCCAGCAGAGCTAACAGGGATCCTTTCTTT | CASRANRDPFF | 11 | TRBV12-3/TRBV12-4 | once | TRBJ1-1 | NA
TGCGCCAGCATGCCCTCGGGTAACTACGAGCAGTACTTC | CASMPSGNYEQYF | 13 | TRBV10-2 | NA | TRBJ2-7 | NA
TGTGCCAGCAGTTACGGGGGGGCTCAATTCAAAAACATTCAGTACTTC | CASSYGGAQFKNIQYF | 16 | TRBV6-2/TRBV6-3 | once | TRBJ2-4 | NA
TGTGCCAGTAGTAAGGGACAGCACAATGAGCAGTTCTTC | CASSKGQHNEQFF | 13 | TRBV19 | NA | TRBJ2-1 | TRBD1
TGTGCTAGTGGCAGGGACAGGGGCGCTGAAGCTTTCTTT | CASGRDRGAEAFF | 13 | TRBV12-5 | few | TRBJ1-1 | TRBD1
TGTGCCAGCAGCCATGGGACGGATAGCAATCAGCCCCAGCATTTT | CASSHGTDSNQPQHF | 15 | TRBV3-1/TRBV3-2 | NA | TRBJ1-5 | NA